This T cell receptor beta chain derives from a study of Ad26.COV2.S vaccination and SARS-CoV-2 variants. Study background: As a participant in COV1001, the donor was in the Ad26.COV2.S trial arm. Intramuscular Ad26.COV2.S at 5x10^10 or 1x10^11 viral particles.

In regard to this clone: Its antigen is unknown.

General study results and limits: Higher spike-specific TCR breadth was found in vaccine recipients than in placebo recipients. Considerable breadth of spike-specific CD8+ and CD4+ T cell responses has reportedly been documented following vaccination.

The CDR3 totals 16 residues. The germline V gene encodes CDR1 MDHEN and CDR2 SYDVKM. V was shortened by 7 bases and J by 2 bases, with 21 bases between the two germline ends. Treatment here: around 19 received Ad26.COV2.S at low or high dose, single or two shots; several received placebo; per-sample allocation not given. Day 63 after the first vaccine or placebo injection was the time point for sampling. Measured with immunoSEQ multiplex PCR; TCRdb has only the in-frame clones, and not every one. The table records some 480,000 clones, around nine tenths of them present only once. Sequenced here: peripheral blood, sampled in a trial of Ad26.COV2.S vaccine versus placebo. The source is a person aged 18-60 years who received the Ad26.COV2.S COVID-19 vaccine or a placebo. The chain joins TRBV28 to TRBJ2-7, with a tentative D call TRBD1 (6 bases). The CDR3 nucleotides are TGTGCCAGCATCCAAGCCTTCACTGGGGGCCCCTACGAGCAGTACTTC. Translated, it gives CASIQAFTGGPYEQYF.